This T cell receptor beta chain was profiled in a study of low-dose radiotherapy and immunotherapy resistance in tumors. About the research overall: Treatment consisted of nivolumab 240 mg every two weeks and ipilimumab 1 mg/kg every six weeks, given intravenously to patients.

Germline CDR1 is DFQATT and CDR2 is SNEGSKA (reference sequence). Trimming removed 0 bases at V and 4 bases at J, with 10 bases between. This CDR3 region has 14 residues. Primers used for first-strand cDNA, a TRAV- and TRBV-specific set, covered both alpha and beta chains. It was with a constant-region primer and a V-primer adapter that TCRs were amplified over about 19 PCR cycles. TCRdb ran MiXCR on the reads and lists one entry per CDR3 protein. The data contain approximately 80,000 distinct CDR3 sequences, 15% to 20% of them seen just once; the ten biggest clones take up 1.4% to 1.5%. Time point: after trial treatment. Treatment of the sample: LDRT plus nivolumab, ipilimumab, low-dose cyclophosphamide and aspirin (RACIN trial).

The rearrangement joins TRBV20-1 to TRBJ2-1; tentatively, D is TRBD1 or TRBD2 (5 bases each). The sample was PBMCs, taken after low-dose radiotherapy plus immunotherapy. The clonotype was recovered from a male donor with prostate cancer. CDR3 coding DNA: TGCAGTGCTAGAGATGAGGGGTCATACAATGAGCAGTTCTTC. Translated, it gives CSARDEGSYNEQFF.